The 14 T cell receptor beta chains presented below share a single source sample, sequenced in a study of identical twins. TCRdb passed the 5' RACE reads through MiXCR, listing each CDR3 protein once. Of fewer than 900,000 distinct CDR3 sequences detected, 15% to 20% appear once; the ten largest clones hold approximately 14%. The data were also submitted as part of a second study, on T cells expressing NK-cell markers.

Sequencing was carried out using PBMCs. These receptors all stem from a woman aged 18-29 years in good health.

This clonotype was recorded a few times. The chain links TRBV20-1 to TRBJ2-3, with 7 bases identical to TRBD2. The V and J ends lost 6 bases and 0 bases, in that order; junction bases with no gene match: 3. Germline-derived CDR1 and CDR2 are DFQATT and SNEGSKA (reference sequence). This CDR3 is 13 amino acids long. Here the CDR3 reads CSAVGGSTDTQYF. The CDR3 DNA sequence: TGCAGTGCCGTGGGGGGGAGCACAGATACGCAGTATTTT.

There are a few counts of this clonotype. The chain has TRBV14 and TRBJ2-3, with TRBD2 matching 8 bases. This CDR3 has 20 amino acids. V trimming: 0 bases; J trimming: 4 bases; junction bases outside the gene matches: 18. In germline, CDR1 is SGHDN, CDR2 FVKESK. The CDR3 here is CASSQDKRERLARLSDTQYF. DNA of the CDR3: TGTGCCAGCAGCCAAGATAAGAGGGAGCGACTAGCGAGGTTGTCAGATACGCAGTATTTT. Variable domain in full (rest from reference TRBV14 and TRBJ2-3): EAGVTQFPSHSVIEKGQTVTLRCDPISGHDNLYWYRRVMGKEIKFLLHFVKESKQDESGMPNNRFLAERTGGTYSTLKVQPAELEDSGVYFCASSQDKRERLARLSDTQYFGPGTRLTVL.

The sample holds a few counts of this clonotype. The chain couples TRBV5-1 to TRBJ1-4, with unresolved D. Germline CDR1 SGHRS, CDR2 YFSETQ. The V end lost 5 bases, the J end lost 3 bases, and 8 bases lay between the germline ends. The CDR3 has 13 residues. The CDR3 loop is CASSPAANEKLFF. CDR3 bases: TGCGCCAGCAGTCCGGCCGCTAATGAAAAACTGTTTTTT.

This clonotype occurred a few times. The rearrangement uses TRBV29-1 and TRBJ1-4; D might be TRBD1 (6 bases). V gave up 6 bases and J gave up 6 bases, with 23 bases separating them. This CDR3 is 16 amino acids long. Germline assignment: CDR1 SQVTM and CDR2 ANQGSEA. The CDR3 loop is CSVASRFDRTYEKLFF. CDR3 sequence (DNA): TGCAGCGTCGCCTCCCGTTTTGACAGGACCTATGAAAAACTGTTTTTT.

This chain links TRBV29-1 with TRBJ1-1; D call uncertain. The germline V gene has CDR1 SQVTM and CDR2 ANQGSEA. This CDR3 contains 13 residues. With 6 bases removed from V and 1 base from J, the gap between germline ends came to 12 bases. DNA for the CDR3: TGCAGCGTCCTTGACGGGCCGAACACTGAAGCTTTCTTT. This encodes CSVLDGPNTEAFF. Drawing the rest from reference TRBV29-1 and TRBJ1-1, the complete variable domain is SAVISQKPSRDICQRGTSLTIQCQVDSQVTMMFWYRQQPGQSLTLIATANQGSEATYESGFVIDKFPISRPNLTFSTLTVSNMSPEDSSIYLCSVLDGPNTEAFFGQGTRLTVV.

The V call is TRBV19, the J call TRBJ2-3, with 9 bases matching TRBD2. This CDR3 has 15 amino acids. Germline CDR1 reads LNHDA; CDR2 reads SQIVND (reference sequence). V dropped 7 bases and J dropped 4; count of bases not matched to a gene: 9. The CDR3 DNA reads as TGTGCCAGTAAACCGCTAGCGGGGTTTGCAGATACGCAGTATTTT. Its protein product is CASKPLAGFADTQYF.

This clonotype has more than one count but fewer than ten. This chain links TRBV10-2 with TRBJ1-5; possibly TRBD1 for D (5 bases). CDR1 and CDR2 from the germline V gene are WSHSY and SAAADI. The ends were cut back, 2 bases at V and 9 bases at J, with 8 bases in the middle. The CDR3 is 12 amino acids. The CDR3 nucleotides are TGCGCCAGCAGTGAGACAGGTGCGCCCCAGCATTTT. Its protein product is CASSETGAPQHF.

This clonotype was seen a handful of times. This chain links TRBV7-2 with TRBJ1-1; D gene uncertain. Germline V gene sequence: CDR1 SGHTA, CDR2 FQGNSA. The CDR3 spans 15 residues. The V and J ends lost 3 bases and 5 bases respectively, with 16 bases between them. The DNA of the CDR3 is TGTGCCAGCAGCTTCGTCTCACTCGGCGGTACTGAAGCTTTCTTT. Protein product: CASSFVSLGGTEAFF.

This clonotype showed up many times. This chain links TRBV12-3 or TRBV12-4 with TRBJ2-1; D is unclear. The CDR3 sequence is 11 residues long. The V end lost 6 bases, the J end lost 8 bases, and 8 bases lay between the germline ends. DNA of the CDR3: TGTGCCAGCAGCCCCGGCTATGAGCAGTTCTTC. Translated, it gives CASSPGYEQFF.

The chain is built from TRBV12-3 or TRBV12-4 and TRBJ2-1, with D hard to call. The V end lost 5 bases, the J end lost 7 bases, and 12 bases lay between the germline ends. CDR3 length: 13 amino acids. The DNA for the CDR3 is TGTGCCAGCAGTCCCGAGACTGTGAATGAGCAGTTCTTC. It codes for CASSPETVNEQFF.

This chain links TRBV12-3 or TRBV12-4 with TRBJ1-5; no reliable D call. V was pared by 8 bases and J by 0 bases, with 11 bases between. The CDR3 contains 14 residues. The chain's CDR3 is CASGPSYSNQPQHF. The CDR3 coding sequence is TGTGCCAGCGGACCTTCTTATAGCAATCAGCCCCAGCATTTT.

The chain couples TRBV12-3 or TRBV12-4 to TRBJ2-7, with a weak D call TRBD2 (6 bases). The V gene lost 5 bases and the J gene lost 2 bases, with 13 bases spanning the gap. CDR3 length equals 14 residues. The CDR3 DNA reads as TGTGCCAGCAGTCCAGGACTAAGAACCTACGAGCAGTACTTC. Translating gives CASSPGLRTYEQYF.

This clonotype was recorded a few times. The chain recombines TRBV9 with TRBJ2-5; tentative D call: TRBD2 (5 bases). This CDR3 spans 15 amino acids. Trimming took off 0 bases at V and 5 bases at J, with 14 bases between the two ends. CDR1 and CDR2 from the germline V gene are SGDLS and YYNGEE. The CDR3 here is CASSVAGLKGETQYF. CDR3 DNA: TGTGCCAGCAGCGTAGCGGGGTTAAAGGGCGAGACCCAGTACTTC.

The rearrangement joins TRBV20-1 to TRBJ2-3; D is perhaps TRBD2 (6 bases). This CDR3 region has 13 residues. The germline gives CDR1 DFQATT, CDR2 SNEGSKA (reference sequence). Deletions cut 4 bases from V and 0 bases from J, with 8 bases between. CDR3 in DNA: TGCAGTGCTACTGGGACTAGCACAGATACGCAGTATTTT. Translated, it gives CSATGTSTDTQYF.